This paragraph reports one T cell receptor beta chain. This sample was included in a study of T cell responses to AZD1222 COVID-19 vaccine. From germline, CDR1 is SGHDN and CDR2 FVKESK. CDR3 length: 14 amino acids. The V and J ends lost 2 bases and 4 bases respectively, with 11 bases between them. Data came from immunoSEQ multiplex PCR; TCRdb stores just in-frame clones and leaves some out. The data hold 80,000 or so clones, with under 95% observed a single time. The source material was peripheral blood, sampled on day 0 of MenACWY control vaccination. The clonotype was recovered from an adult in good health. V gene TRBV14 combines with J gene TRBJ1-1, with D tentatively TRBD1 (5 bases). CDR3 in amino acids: CASSQFGGSTEAFF. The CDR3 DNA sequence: TGTGCCAGCAGCCAATTTGGGGGAAGCACTGAAGCTTTCTTT.